The 17 T cell receptor beta chains below come from one sample, sequenced in a study of cytomegalovirus exposure and HLA in healthy donors. Primers included in the PCR were 60 Vbeta and 13 Jbeta primers. Sequenced by immunoSEQ multiplex PCR; TCRdb stores in-frame clones only, minus some. Of about 140,000 clones listed, approximately 72% are singletons. The sample was PBMCs. The receptors here all came from a woman between 55 and 75 years old in good health and CMV-seronegative.

The chain is built from TRBV5-4 and TRBJ2-1, with TRBD2 as a possible D gene (5 bases). The CDR3 extends over 14 amino acids. Germline V gene sequence: CDR1 SGHNT, CDR2 YYREEE (reference sequence). The V end was cut by 3 bases, the J end by 0 bases, with 7 bases between. For the CDR3, the DNA is TGTGCCAGCAGCTCCCTAGCCTCCTACAATGAGCAGTTCTTC. It translates to CASSSLASYNEQFF.

The chain carries TRBV19 and TRBJ2-5; 8 bases match TRBD1. The last part of the DNA fits TRBJ2-7 better; the J call may be wrong. The CDR3 sequence is 15 residues long. Per germline, CDR1 LNHDA and CDR2 SQIVND (reference sequence). CDR3 loop: CASSIGGDRTYEQYF. The CDR3 region has the DNA TGTGCCAGTAGTATAGGGGGGGACAGGACCTACGAGCAGTACTTC.

The V call is TRBV19, the J call TRBJ1-2, with 8 nucleotides matching TRBD1. This CDR3 is built from 16 residues. Germline-derived CDR1 and CDR2 are LNHDA and SQIVND (reference sequence). The J segment lost 1 base and the V segment lost 4 bases, leaving 8 bases of the junction unmatched. The CDR3 nucleotides are TGTGCCAGTAGTACATCCCAGGGGGCCCGTAACTATGGCTACACCTTC. Translated: CASSTSQGARNYGYTF.

This chain links TRBV7-2 with TRBJ2-3; tentatively, D is TRBD2 (6 bases). CDR3 length: 17 residues. Germline lookup yields CDR1 SGHTA and CDR2 FQGNSA. The V end lost 0 bases, the J end lost 6 bases, and 19 bases lay between the germline ends. Here the CDR3 reads CASSLARAGPGSDTQYF. As DNA, the CDR3 is TGTGCCAGCAGCTTAGCGAGGGCGGGACCCGGCTCGGATACGCAGTATTTT.

This clone has only a few counts. CDR3 nucleotides: TGTGCCAGCAGTGTACGGACAGGGTTGGGAAACACCATATATTTT. Protein: CASSVRTGLGNTIYF. This chain links TRBV27 with TRBJ1-3; TRBD1 aligns across 8 bases. The CDR3 consists of 15 residues. Trimming took 5 bases from V and 4 from J; bases not matched to a gene: 7. Germline V CDR1 and CDR2: MNHEY, SMNVEV (reference sequence).

This chain links TRBV7-9 with TRBJ1-1, with TRBD1 matching 11 bases. The CDR3 is 14 residues long. Per the germline V gene, CDR1 is SEHNR and CDR2 is FQNEAQ (reference sequence). The V and J ends lost 3 bases and 6 bases, in that order; junction bases with no gene match: 3. CDR3 DNA sequence: TGTGCCAGCAGCTTGCCGGGACAGGGGGCTGAAGCTTTCTTT. Translating it yields CASSLPGQGAEAFF.

The V call is TRBV10-3, the J call TRBJ2-1, with TRBD2 identical over 9 bases. The ends lost 4 bases at V and 8 bases at J; junction bases unmatched: 9. Germline V CDR1 and CDR2: ENHRY, SYGVKD. The CDR3 is 15 residues long. As DNA, the CDR3 is TGTGCCATCAGTGGGAGCGGGGGGCCGGGCGATGAGCAGTTCTTC. Translated: CAISGSGGPGDEQFF.

The gene calls are TRBV7-9 and TRBJ1-4, with a tentative D call TRBD1 (6 bases). The germline CDR1 and CDR2 sequences are SEHNR and FQNEAQ (reference sequence). The CDR3 is 15 amino acids. The ends were cut back, 4 bases at V and 4 bases at J, with 13 bases in the middle. The chain's CDR3 is CASSSGDRLNEKLFF. CDR3 nucleotides: TGTGCCAGCAGCTCAGGGGACCGTCTTAATGAAAAACTGTTTTTT.

Details on this clone: Germline and junction disagree at one end, which may indicate a read error. The rearrangement uses TRBV7-7 and TRBJ2-5; 9 nucleotides line up with TRBD2. Per germline, CDR1 SSHAT and CDR2 FNYEAQ (reference sequence). This CDR3 is 15 amino acids long. CDR3 loop: CASSLGRGGLETQYF. CDR3 DNA sequence: TGTGCTAGCAGCTTAGGGCGGGGGGGCCTAGAGACCCAGTACTTC. The full variable domain, rest sourced from reference TRBV7-7 and TRBJ2-5, is GAGVSQSPRYKVTKRGQDVTLRCDPISSHATLYWYQQALGQGPEFLTYFNYEAQPDKSGLPSDRFSAERPEGSISTLTIQRTEQRDSAMYRCASSLGRGGLETQYFGPGTRLLVL.

The genes are TRBV7-2 and TRBJ2-7, with D possibly TRBD2 on 7 matching bases. V was pared by 5 bases and J by 2 bases, with 16 bases between. This CDR3 spans 15 amino acids. Looked up from germline, CDR1 is SGHTA and CDR2 is FQGNSA. The CDR3 is CASSKGGDRPYEQYF. Written as DNA, the CDR3 is TGTGCCAGCAGCAAAGGGGGGGATCGGCCCTACGAGCAGTACTTC.

The V call is TRBV29-1, the J call TRBJ1-4; weak D call: TRBD1 (6 bases). V lost 7 bases and J 3 bases, leaving 21 bases between the germline ends. Germline V gene sequence: CDR1 SQVTM, CDR2 ANQGSEA. This CDR3 has 16 residues. This CDR3 reads CSAAGQLGRANEKLFF. DNA of the CDR3: TGCAGCGCCGCAGGACAGCTCGGGAGGGCTAATGAAAAACTGTTTTTT.

The chain combines TRBV7-6 with TRBJ1-1; D call uncertain. Germline values: CDR1 SGHVS, CDR2 FNYEAQ. The CDR3 length is 13 residues. Trimming pared 1 base from V and 2 bases from J, leaving 5 bases between. CDR3 bases: TGTGCCAGCAGCTTAGATTTAAACACTGAAGCTTTCTTT. Its protein is CASSLDLNTEAFF. Drawing the rest from reference TRBV7-6 and TRBJ1-1, the complete variable domain is GAGVSQSPRYKVTKRGQDVALRCDPISGHVSLYWYRQALGQGPEFLTYFNYEAQQDKSGLPNDRFSAERPEGSISTLTIQRTEQRDSAMYRCASSLDLNTEAFFGQGTRLTVV.

The V gene is TRBV6-1, the J gene TRBJ2-7; 7 bases line up with TRBD2. CDR3 length equals 15 residues. The germline V gene has CDR1 MNHNS and CDR2 SASEGT. Unmatched junction bases numbered 7, after V lost 5 bases and J lost 0 bases. Here the CDR3 reads CASSFWGRGSYEQYF. The CDR3 DNA follows: TGTGCCAGCAGTTTTTGGGGGAGGGGCTCCTACGAGCAGTACTTC.

This rearrangement joins TRBV29-1 to TRBJ1-2, with D possibly TRBD1 on 6 matching bases. The CDR3 length is 15 residues. Deletions cut 1 base from V and 2 bases from J, with 14 bases between. Germline V gene data show CDR1 as SQVTM and CDR2 as ANQGSEA. The CDR3 region has the DNA TGCAGCGTTGAAGGATGGGGACAAACGAACTATGGCTACACCTTC. Translated: CSVEGWGQTNYGYTF.

This clone is a singleton in its sample. V is TRBV28 and J is TRBJ2-1; TRBD2 matches at 7 bases. V lost 8 bases and J lost 0; bases outside the gene matches: 4. The CDR3 is 14 residues long. In germline, CDR1 is MDHEN, CDR2 SYDVKM. This CDR3 reads CASSWTSSYNEQFF. CDR3 coding DNA: TGTGCCAGCTCCTGGACTAGCTCCTACAATGAGCAGTTCTTC.

This rearrangement joins TRBV19 to TRBJ2-7, with a weak D call TRBD2 (6 bases). The CDR3 is 14 residues long. Germline assignment: CDR1 LNHDA and CDR2 SQIVND (reference sequence). V shed 3 bases and J shed 3 bases, with 12 bases lying between them. The CDR3 nucleotides read TGTGCCAGTAGTATTGGGCCGGAGGGCTACGAGCAGTACTTC. Translation gives CASSIGPEGYEQYF.

The chain couples TRBV4-3 to TRBJ2-5; 8 bases align to TRBD1. Gene TRBJ2-7 matches the end of the DNA better, so the J call may be wrong. The V gene's germline CDR1 is LGHNA and CDR2 YSLEER. The CDR3 has 15 residues. As DNA, the CDR3 is TGCGCCAGCAGCCAAGGGACAGGGCTCTCCTACGAGCAGTACTTC. It encodes CASSQGTGLSYEQYF.